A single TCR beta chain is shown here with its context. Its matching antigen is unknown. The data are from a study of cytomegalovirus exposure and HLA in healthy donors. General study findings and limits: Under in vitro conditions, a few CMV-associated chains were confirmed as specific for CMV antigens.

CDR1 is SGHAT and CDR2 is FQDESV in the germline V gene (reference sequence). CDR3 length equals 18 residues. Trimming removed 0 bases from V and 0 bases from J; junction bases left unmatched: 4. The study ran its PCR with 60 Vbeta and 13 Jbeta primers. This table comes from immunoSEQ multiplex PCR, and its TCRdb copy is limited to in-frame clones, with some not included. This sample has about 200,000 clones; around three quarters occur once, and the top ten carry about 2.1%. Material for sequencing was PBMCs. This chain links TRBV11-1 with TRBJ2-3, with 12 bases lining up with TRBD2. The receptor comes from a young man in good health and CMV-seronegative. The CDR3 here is CASSLALAGGTSTDTQYF. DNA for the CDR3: TGTGCCAGCAGCTTAGCACTAGCGGGAGGAACTAGCACAGATACGCAGTATTTT.